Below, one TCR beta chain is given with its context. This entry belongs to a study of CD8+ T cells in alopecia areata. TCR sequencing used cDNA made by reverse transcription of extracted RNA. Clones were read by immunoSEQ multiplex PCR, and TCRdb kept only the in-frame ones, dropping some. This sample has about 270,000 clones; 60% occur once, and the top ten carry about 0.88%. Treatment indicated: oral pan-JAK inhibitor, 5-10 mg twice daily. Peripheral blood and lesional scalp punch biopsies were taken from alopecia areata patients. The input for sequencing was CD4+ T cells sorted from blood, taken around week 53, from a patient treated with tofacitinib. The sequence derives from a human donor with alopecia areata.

The CDR3 DNA reads as TGTGCCACCAGCAGAGCCACCGGGGTTTCCTATAATTCACCCCTCCACTTT. This translates into CATSRATGVSYNSPLHF. The J gene is TRBJ1-6, the V gene TRBV15; D gene uncertain. Germline CDR1 reads LNHNV; CDR2 reads YYDKDF (reference sequence). This CDR3 has 17 amino acids. Trimming left V 1 base short and J 1 base short, with 11 bases between.